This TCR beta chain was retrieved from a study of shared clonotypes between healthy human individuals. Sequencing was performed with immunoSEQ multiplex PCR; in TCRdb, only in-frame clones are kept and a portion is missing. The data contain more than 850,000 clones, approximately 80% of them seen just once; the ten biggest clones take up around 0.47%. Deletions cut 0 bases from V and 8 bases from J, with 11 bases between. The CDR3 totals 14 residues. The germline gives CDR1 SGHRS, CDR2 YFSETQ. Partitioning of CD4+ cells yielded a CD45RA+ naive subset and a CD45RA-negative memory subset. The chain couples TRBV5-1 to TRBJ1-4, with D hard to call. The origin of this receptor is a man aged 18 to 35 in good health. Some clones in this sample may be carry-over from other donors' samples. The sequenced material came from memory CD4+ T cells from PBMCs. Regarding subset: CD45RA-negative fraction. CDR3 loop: CASSLDSWNEKLFF. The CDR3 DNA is TGCGCCAGCAGCTTGGACAGTTGGAACGAAAAACTGTTTTTT.